One sample yielded the 9 T cell receptor beta chains listed below, sequenced in a study of radiotherapy plus CTLA-4 blockade in lung cancer. Clones were sequenced by immunoSEQ multiplex PCR, and TCRdb holds only the in-frame ones, with some missing. Of roughly 80,000 clones detected, roughly 74% appear once; the ten largest clones hold approximately 9.9%. The sequences come from peripheral blood, collected from a patient treated with radiotherapy plus ipilimumab. The receptors shown here come from a human donor with non-small cell lung cancer whose response to radiotherapy plus ipilimumab could not be evaluated.

The rearrangement uses TRBV11-3 and TRBJ2-7, with TRBD2 matching over 11 bases. The germline V gene has CDR1 SGHNT and CDR2 YENEEA. The CDR3 sequence is 17 residues long. Trimming took 1 base from V and 5 from J; bases not matched to a gene: 10. CDR3 sequence reads: CASSLAWVAGGPNEQYF. In DNA form, the CDR3 reads TGTGCCAGCAGCTTAGCGTGGGTAGCGGGAGGGCCTAACGAGCAGTACTTC.

This sequence joins TRBV7-2 and TRBJ2-5; D might be TRBD2 (6 bases). The V gene's germline CDR1 is SGHTA and CDR2 FQGNSA. Trimming took 5 bases from V and 4 from J, leaving 8 bases between them. This CDR3 has 12 amino acids. The CDR3 loop is CASSAGRETQYF. In DNA form, the CDR3 reads TGTGCCAGCAGCGCGGGGCGAGAGACCCAGTACTTC.

This clone was picked up a small number of times. The chain couples TRBV2 to TRBJ2-5; 8 nucleotides line up with TRBD1. CDR1 is SNHLY, CDR2 FYNNEI, per germline. The CDR3 is 13 amino acids. V trimming: 6 bases; J trimming: 2 bases; junction bases outside the gene matches: 2. The CDR3 sequence: CASSRQGQETQYF. CDR3 bases: TGTGCCAGCAGCCGACAGGGGCAAGAGACCCAGTACTTC.

V gene TRBV7-9 combines with J gene TRBJ2-3, with D tentatively TRBD2 (6 bases). V lost 8 bases, J lost 4 bases, and 13 bases lay in between. CDR1 and CDR2 (germline): SEHNR, FQNEAQ (reference sequence). The CDR3 has 13 residues. The CDR3 protein is CASLPWGADTQYF. The CDR3 region has the DNA TGTGCCAGCCTCCCATGGGGGGCAGATACGCAGTATTTT.

The V gene is TRBV27, the J gene TRBJ2-5; D gene uncertain. The assigned J gene may be wrong: the sequence end matches TRBJ2-7 better. This CDR3 contains 13 residues. CDR1 is MNHEY, CDR2 SMNVEV, per germline (reference sequence). CDR3 sequence (DNA): TGTGCCAGCAGTTTACCTCCCTACTACGAGCAGTACTTC. This gives the protein CASSLPPYYEQYF.

This clone was observed a single time. The chain employs TRBV13 and TRBJ2-1, with D perhaps matching TRBD2 (5 bases). CDR1 and CDR2 from the germline V gene are PRHDT and FYEKMQ (reference sequence). The CDR3 has 15 residues. The germline V and J ends were trimmed by 1 base and 8 bases, with 15 bases remaining between them. DNA for the CDR3: TGTGCCAGCAGCTTAGAATCTGGAGGTGAGGATGAGCAGTTCTTC. The encoded protein is CASSLESGGEDEQFF.

V usage is TRBV5-1 and J usage is TRBJ2-5; D is unclear. The end of the DNA aligns better with TRBJ2-7, so the J call may be wrong. Germline assignment: CDR1 SGHRS and CDR2 YFSETQ. The CDR3 runs 13 residues. CDR3 sequence: CASSLQQSAEQYF. DNA of the CDR3: TGCGCCAGCAGCTTGCAACAGAGTGCCGAGCAGTACTTC.

The rearrangement links TRBV9 to TRBJ1-2; TRBD1 matches at 8 bases. V was clipped by 6 bases and J by 2 bases; unmatched bases: 6. The CDR3 length is 14 residues. Germline CDR1 SGDLS, CDR2 YYNGEE. This CDR3 is CASKGPGGNYGYTF. CDR3 nucleotides: TGTGCCAGCAAAGGGCCAGGGGGCAACTATGGCTACACCTTC.

The chain employs TRBV18 and TRBJ2-3, with 14 bases that match TRBD2. The CDR3 has 17 amino acids. J was trimmed by 1 base and V by 6 bases; bases with no gene match: 6. The germline gives CDR1 KGHSH, CDR2 LQKENI. The CDR3 nucleotides read TGTGCCAGCTCGCCCGGGACTAGCGGGAGTGGCACAGATACGCAGTATTTT. This translates into CASSPGTSGSGTDTQYF.